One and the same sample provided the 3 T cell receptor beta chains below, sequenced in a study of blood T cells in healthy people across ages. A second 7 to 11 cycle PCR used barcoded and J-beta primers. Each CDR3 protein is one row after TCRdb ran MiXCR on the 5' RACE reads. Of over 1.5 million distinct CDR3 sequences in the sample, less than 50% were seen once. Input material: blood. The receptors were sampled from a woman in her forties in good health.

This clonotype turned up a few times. Here the CDR3 reads CASSAGTRYADEQFF. As DNA, the CDR3 is TGTGCCAGCAGCGCCGGGACTCGGTATGCTGATGAGCAGTTCTTC. The rearrangement joins TRBV4-2 to TRBJ2-1, with D perhaps matching TRBD2 (6 bases). Germline lookup yields CDR1 LGHNA and CDR2 YNFKEQ. CDR3 size: 15 residues. Trimming pared 5 bases from V and 8 bases from J, leaving 19 bases between.

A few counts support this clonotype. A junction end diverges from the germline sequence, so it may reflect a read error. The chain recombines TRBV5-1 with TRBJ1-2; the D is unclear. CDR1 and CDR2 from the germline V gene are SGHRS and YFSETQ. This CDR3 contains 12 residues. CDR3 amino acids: CASSLEDYGYTF. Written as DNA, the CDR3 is TGTGCCAGCAGCTTAGAGGACTATGGCTACACCTTC.

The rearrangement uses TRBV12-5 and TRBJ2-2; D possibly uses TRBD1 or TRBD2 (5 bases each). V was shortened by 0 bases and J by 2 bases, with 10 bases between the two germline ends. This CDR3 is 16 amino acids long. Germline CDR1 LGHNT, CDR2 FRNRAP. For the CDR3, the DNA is TGTGCTAGTGGTTTGGTGATTGGGGGTAACACCGGGGAGCTGTTTTTT. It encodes CASGLVIGGNTGELFF.